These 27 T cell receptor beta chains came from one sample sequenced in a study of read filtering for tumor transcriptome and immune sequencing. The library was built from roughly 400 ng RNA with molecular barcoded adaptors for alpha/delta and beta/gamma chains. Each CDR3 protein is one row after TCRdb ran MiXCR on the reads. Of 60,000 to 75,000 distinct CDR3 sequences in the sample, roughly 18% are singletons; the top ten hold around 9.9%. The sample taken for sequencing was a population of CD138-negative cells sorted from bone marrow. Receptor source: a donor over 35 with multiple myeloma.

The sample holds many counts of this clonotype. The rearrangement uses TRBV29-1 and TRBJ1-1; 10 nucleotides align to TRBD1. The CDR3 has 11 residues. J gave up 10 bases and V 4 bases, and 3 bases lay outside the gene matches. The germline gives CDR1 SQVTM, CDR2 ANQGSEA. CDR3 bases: TGCAGCGTTGGGGGGGACAGGGGAGCTTTCTTT. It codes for CSVGGDRGAFF.

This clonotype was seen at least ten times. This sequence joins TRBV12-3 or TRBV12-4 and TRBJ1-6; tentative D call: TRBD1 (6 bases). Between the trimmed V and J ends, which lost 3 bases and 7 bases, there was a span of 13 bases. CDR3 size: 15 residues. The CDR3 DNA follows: TGTGCCAGCAGTTTCGCCGGACAGAGGAATTCACCCCTCCACTTT. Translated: CASSFAGQRNSPLHF.

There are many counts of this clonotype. CDR3 amino acids: CASKTKATGSHEQYF. The CDR3 DNA reads as TGTGCCAGCAAAACCAAAGCTACAGGGTCCCACGAGCAGTACTTC. The chain employs TRBV2 and TRBJ2-7, with D perhaps matching TRBD1 (6 bases). The CDR3 is 15 residues long. Trimming stripped 7 bases from V and 5 bases from J, with 21 bases between. CDR1 is SNHLY, CDR2 FYNNEI, per germline.

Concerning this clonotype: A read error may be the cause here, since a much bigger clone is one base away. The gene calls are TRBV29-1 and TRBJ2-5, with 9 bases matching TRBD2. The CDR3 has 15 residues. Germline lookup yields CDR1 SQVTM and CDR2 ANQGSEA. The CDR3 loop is CSLDSGTSFRETQYF. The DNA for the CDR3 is TGCAGCCTTGATTCTGGGACTAGCTTTAGGGAGACCCAGTACTTC.

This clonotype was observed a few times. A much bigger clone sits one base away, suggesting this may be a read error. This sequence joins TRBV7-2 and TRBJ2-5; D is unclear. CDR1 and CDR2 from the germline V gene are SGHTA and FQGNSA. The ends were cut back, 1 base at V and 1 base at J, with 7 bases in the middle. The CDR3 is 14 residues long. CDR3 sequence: CTSSLVAAQETQYF. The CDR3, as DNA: TGTACCAGCAGCTTAGTTGCGGCCCAAGAGACCCAGTACTTC.

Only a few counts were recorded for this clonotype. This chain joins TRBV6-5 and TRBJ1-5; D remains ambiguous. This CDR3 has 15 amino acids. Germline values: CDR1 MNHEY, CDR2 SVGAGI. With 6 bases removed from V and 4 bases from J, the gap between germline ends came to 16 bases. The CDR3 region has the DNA TGTGCCAGCAGGGGGAGGGAAGGCGGGAATCAGCCCCAGCATTTT. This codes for CASRGREGGNQPQHF.

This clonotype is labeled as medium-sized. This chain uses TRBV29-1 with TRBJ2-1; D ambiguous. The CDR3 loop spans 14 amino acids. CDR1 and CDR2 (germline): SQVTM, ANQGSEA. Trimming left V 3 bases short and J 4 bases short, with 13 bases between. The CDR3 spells CSVDLSGVYNEQFF. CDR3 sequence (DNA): TGCAGCGTTGACTTGTCGGGCGTGTACAATGAGCAGTTCTTC.

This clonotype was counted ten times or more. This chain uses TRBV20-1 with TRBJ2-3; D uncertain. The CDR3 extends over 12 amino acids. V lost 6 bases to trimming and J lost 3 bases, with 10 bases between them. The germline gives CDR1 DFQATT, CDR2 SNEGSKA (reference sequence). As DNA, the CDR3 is TGCAGTGCCCCTAGAGAGACAGATACGCAGTATTTT. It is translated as CSAPRETDTQYF.

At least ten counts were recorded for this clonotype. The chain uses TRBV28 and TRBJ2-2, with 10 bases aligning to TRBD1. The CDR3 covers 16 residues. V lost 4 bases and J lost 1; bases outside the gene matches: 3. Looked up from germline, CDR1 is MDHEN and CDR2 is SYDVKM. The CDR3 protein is CASSYRDRGNTGELFF. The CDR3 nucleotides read TGTGCCAGCAGTTACCGGGACAGGGGGAACACCGGGGAGCTGTTTTTT.

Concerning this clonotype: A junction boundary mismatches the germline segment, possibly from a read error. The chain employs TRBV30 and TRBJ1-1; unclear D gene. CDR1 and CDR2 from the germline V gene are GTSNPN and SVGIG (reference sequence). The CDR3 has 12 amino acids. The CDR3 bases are TGTGCCTGGAGTCGGCAGAATTCTGAAGCTTCCTTT. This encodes CAWSRQNSEASF.

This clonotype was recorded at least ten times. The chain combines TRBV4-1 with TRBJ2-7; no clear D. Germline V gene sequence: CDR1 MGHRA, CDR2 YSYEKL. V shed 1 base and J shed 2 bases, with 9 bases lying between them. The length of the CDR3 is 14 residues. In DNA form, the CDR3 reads TGCGCCAGCAGCCAAGTGGACGGAGCCTACGAGCAGTACTTC. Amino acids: CASSQVDGAYEQYF.

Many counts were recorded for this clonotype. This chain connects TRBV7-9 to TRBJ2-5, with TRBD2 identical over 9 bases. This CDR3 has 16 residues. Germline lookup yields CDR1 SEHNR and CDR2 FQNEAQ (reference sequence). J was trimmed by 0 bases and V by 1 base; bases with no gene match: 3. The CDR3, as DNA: TGTGCCAGCAGCTTAGGGCTAGCGGGGTACCAAGAGACCCAGTACTTC. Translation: CASSLGLAGYQETQYF.

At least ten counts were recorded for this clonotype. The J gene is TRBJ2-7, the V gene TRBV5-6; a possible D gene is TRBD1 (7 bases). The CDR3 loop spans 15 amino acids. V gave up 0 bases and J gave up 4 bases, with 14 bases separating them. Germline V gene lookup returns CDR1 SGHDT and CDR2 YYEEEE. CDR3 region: CASSLAHRGGYEQYF. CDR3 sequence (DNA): TGTGCCAGCAGCTTGGCCCACAGGGGAGGTTACGAGCAGTACTTC.

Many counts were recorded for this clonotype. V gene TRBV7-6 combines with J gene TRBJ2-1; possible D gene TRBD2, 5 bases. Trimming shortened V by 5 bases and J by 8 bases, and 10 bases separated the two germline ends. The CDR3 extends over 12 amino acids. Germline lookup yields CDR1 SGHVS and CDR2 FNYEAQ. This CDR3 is CASSPAGHEQFF. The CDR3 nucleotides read TGTGCCAGCAGCCCCGCGGGCCATGAGCAGTTCTTC.

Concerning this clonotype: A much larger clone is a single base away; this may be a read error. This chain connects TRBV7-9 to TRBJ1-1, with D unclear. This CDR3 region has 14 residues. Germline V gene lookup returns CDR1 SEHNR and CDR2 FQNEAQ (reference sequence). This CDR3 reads CASSFGLRNTEAYF. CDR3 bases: TGTGCCAGCAGCTTCGGACTTAGAAACACTGAAGCTTACTTT.

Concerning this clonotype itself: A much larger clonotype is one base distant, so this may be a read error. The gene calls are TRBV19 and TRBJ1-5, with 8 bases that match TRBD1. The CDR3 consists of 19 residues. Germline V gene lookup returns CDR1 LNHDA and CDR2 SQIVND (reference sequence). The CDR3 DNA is TGTGGCAGTAGTGTCTTGGCGACAGGGGTCGACTATAGCAATCAGCCCCAGCATTTT. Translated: CGSSVLATGVDYSNQPQHF.

The CDR3 protein is CASSFGGVVDYEQYF. The CDR3 DNA reads as TGTGCCAGCAGTTTTGGGGGGGTCGTGGACTACGAGCAGTACTTC. The chain couples TRBV28 to TRBJ2-7; 7 bases align to TRBD2. The V and J ends lost 3 bases and 3 bases, in that order; junction bases with no gene match: 8. Germline assignment: CDR1 MDHEN and CDR2 SYDVKM. The CDR3 has 15 amino acids.

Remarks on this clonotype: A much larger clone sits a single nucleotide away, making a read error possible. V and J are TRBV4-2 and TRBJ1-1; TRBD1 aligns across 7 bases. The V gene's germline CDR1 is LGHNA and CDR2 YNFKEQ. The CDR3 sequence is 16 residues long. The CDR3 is CVSSPDPGQMNTEAFF. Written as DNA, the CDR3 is TGTGTCAGCAGCCCGGATCCGGGACAGATGAACACTGAAGCTTTCTTT.

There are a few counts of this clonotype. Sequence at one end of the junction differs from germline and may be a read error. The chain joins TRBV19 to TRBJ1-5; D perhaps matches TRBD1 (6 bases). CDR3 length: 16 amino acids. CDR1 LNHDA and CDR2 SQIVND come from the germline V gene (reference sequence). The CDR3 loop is CASSIYPGAGEKPRHF. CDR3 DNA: TGTGCCAGTAGTATCTATCCCGGGGCAGGGGAGAAGCCCCGGCATTTT.

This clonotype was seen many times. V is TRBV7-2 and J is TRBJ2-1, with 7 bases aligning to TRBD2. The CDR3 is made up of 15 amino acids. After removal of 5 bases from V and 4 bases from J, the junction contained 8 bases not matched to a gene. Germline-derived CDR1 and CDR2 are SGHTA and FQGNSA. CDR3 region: CASSLRVGGYNEQFF. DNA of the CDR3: TGTGCCAGCAGCCTTAGGGTGGGAGGGTACAATGAGCAGTTCTTC.

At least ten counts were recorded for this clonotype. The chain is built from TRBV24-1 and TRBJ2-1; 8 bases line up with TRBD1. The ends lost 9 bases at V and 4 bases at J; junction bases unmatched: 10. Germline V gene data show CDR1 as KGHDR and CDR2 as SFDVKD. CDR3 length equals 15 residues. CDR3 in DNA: TGTGCCACCGGGGCAGGGGGCTATCCTTACAATGAGCAGTTCTTC. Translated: CATGAGGYPYNEQFF.

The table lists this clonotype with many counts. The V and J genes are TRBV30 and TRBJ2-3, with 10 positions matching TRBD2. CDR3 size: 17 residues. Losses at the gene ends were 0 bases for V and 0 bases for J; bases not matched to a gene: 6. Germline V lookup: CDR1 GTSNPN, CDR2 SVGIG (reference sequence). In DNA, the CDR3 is TGTGCCTGGAGTGTAAAAGCGGGGGGGTCTAGCACAGATACGCAGTATTTT. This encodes CAWSVKAGGSSTDTQYF.

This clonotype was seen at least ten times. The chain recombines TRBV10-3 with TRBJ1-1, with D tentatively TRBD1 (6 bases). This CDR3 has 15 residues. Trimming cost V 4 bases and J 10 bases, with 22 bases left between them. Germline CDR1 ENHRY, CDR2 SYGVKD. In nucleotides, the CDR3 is TGTGCCATCAGTGCCATTCAGGGGCCACAGGCGACAGCTTTCTTT. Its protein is CAISAIQGPQATAFF.

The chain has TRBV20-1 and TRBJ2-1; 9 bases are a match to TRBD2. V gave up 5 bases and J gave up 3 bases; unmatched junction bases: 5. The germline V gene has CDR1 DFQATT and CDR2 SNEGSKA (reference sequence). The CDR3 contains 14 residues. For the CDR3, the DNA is TGCAGTGCTCGACTAGCGGAATACTACAATGAGCAGTTCTTC. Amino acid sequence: CSARLAEYYNEQFF.

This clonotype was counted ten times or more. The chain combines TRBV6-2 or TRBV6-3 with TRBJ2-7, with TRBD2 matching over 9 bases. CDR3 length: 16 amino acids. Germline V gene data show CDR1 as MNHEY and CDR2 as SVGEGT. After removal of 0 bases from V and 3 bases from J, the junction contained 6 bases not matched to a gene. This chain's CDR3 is CASSYSLSSGVYEQYF. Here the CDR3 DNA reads TGTGCCAGCAGTTACTCGTTGTCTAGCGGGGTCTACGAGCAGTACTTC.

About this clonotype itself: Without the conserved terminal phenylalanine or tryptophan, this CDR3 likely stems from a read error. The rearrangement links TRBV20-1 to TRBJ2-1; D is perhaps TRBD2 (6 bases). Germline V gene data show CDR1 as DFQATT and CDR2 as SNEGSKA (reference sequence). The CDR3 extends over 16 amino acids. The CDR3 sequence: CCAIELASEAYNEQFL. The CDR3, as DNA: TGCTGTGCCATAGAGCTCGCTAGCGAGGCCTACAATGAGCAGTTCCTC.

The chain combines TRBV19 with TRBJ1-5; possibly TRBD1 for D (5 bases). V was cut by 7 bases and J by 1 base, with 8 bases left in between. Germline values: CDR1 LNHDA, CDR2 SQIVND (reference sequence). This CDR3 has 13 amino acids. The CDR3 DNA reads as TGTGCCAGTACGGGACCGAGCAATCAGCCCCAGCATTTT. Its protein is CASTGPSNQPQHF.